This T cell receptor beta chain was obtained from a study of CD8 T cells in ankylosing spondylitis. Each CDR3 protein is one row after TCRdb ran MiXCR on the 5' RACE reads. The sample holds tens of thousands of distinct CDR3 sequences, around 30% seen once. V was shortened by 4 bases and J by 1 base, with 10 bases between the two germline ends. CDR1 and CDR2 from the germline V gene are SGHTA and FQGNSA. The CDR3 loop spans 14 amino acids. This TCR was sampled from a male donor with ankylosing spondylitis or in good health (not recorded which). This sequence joins TRBV7-2 and TRBJ2-5; TRBD1 or TRBD2 may be the D gene (5 bases each). What was sequenced was blood, either unsorted or a sorted T cell fraction (not recorded which). The CDR3 nucleotides are TGTGCCAGCAGCTCCGGGACCATCCAAGAGACCCAGTACTTC. Protein product: CASSSGTIQETQYF.